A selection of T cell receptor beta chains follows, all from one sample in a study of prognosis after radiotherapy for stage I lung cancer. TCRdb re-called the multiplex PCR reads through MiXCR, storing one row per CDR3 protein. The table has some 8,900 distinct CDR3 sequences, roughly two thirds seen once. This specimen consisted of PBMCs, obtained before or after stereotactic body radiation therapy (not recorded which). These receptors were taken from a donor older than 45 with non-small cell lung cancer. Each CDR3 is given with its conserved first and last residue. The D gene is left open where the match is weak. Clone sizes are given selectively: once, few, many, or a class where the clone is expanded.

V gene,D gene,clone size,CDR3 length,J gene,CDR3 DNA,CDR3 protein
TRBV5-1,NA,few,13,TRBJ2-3,TGCGCCAGCAGCCTTGGGACCACAGATACGCAGTATTTT,CASSLGTTDTQYF
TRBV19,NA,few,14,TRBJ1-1,TGTGCCAGCCGCCGGAACCATTGGAACACTGAAGCTTTCTTT,CASRRNHWNTEAFF
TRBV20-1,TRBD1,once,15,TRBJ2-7,TGCAGTGCTGAACCCGGGACAGGGAATACCTACGAGCAGTACTTC,CSAEPGTGNTYEQYF
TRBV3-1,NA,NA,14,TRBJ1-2,TGTGCCAGCAGCAGGGAAAGGGAGGACTATGGCTACACCTTC,CASSREREDYGYTF
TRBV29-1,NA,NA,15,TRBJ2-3,TGCAGCTTTGAAGGGTCTCTTCGGCGCACAGATACGCAGTATTTT,CSFEGSLRRTDTQYF
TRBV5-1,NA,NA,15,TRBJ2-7,TGTGCCAGCAGCTTGATCGGGGGCCGCCTCTACGAGCAGTACTTC,CASSLIGGRLYEQYF
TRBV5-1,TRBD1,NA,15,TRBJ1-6,TGCGCCAGCAGCTTGGAGGGGGCGCTCAGATCACCCCTCCACTTT,CASSLEGALRSPLHF
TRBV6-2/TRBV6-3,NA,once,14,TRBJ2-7,TGTGCCAGCAGTACCGGGCAGGGGACCTACGAGCAGTACTTC,CASSTGQGTYEQYF
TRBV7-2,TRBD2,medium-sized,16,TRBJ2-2,TGTGCCAGCAGCCCTGGACTAGCGAGGGGAGCCGGGGAGCTGTTTTTT,CASSPGLARGAGELFF
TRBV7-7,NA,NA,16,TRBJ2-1,TGTGCTAGCAGCTTTGGGTCCGCAGTGGTGTACAATGAGCAGTTCTTC,CASSFGSAVVYNEQFF
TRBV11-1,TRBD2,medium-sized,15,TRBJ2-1,TGTGCCAGCAGCTTAGGACTAGCGAGCTACAATGAGCAGTTCTTC,CASSLGLASYNEQFF
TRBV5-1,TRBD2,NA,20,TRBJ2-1,TGTGCCAGCAGCTTGAAAGGACTAGCGGGAGGGCCAGACAGGGGAAATGAGCAGTTCTTC,CASSLKGLAGGPDRGNEQFF
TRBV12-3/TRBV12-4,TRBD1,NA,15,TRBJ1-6,TGTGCCAGCAGTTCCCTGGGACAGTATAATTCACCCCTCCACTTT,CASSSLGQYNSPLHF
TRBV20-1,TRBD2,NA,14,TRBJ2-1,TGCAGTGCTAAGGGACTAGCGGGAGGTTGGGAGCAGTTCTTC,CSAKGLAGGWEQFF
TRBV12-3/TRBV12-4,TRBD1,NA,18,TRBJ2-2,TGTGCCAGCAGTTTAGCGGGTAGGGGACAGGGAAGCAGCGGGGAGCTGTTTTTT,CASSLAGRGQGSSGELFF
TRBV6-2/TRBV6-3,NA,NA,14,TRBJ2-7,TGTGCCAGCAGTTACAATGACAAATCGGGCGAGCAGTACTTC,CASSYNDKSGEQYF
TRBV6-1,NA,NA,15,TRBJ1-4,TGTGCCAGCTCAAAGATGGGGGCGAAGGGTGAAAAACTGTTTTTT,CASSKMGAKGEKLFF
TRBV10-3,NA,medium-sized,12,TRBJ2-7,TGTGCCATCAGTGCAGGGCTCTACGAGCAGTACTTC,CAISAGLYEQYF
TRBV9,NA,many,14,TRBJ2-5,TGTGCCAGCAGCCAAAACTCCGCCCCCGAGACCCAGTACTTC,CASSQNSAPETQYF
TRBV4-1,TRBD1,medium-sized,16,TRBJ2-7,TGCGCCAGCAGCCAAGTCAGGACAGGGACCTTCGACGAGCAGTACTTC,CASSQVRTGTFDEQYF
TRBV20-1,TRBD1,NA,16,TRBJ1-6,TGCAGTGCTAGAGATCATCTGGAGCAGGGGGGTTCACCCCTCCACTTT,CSARDHLEQGGSPLHF
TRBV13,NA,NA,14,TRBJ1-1,TGTGCCAGCAGCCACGTGGGGGGATACACTGAAGCTTTCTTT,CASSHVGGYTEAFF
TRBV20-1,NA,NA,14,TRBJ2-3,TGCAGTGCTAGAGACGGCGGGGGCACAGATACGCAGTATTTT,CSARDGGGTDTQYF
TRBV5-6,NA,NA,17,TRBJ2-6,TGTGCCAGCAGCTTGAGGGGACTGGGGGCTGGGGCCAACTTCCTGACTTTC,CASSLRGLGAGANFLTF
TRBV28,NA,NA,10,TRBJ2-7,TGTGCCAGCAGTTTACCGGGACAGTACTTC,CASSLPGQYF
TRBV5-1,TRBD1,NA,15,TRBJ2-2,TGCGCCAGCAGCGGGCGGACAGGGGGCACCGGGGAGCTGTTTTTT,CASSGRTGGTGELFF